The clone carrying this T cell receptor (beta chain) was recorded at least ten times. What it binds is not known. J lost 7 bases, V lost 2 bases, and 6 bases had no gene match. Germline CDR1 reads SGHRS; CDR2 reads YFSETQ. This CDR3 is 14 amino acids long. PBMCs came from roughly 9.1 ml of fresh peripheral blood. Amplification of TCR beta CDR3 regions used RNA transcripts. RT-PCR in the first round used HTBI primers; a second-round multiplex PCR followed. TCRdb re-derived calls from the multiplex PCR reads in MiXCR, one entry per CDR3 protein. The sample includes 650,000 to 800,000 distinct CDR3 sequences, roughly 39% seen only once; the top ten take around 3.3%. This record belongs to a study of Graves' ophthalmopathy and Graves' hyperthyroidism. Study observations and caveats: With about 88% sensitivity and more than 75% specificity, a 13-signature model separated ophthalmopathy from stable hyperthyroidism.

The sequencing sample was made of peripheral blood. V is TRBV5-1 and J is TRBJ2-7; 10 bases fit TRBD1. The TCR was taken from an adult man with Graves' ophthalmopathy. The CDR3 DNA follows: TGCGCCAGCAGCTTTGGACAGGGGGAGAGGGAGCAGTACTTC. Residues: CASSFGQGEREQYF.